The rows below give T cell receptor beta chains drawn from one sample of a study of T cell responses to AZD1222 COVID-19 vaccine. Clones were read by immunoSEQ multiplex PCR, and TCRdb kept only the in-frame ones, dropping some. This table has 180,000 or so clones, 88% appearing once. The input for sequencing was peripheral blood, taken on day 0 of AZD1222 vaccination. The receptor source for this set is an adult in good health. Each CDR3 is given with its conserved first and last residue. A D gene is named only where the DNA matches it firmly. Where a row states a size, it is once, few, many or the class of an expanded clone; other rows omit it.

clone_size | j_call | d_call | v_call | cdr3_aa | cdr3_nt
NA | TRBJ2-1 | TRBD1 | TRBV11-2 | CASSLRTGGESYNEQFF | TGTGCCAGCAGCTTAAGGACAGGGGGCGAGTCCTACAATGAGCAGTTCTTC
NA | TRBJ2-1 | NA | TRBV5-1 | CASSFSPTSYNEQFF | TGCGCCAGCAGCTTCTCACCAACCTCCTACAATGAGCAGTTCTTC
once | TRBJ1-5 | NA | TRBV5-6 | CASSLAPGWGQPQHF | TGTGCCAGCAGCTTGGCCCCCGGCTGGGGGCAGCCCCAGCATTTT
NA | TRBJ2-2 | NA | TRBV5-4 | CASRRGADTGELFF | TGTGCCAGCAGGAGGGGCGCGGACACCGGGGAGCTGTTTTTT
NA | TRBJ1-5 | NA | TRBV19 | CASSIGVNQPQHF | TGTGCCAGTAGTATAGGGGTCAATCAGCCCCAGCATTTT
NA | TRBJ2-7 | TRBD1 | TRBV5-6 | CASSLDRGRYEQYF | TGTGCCAGCAGCTTGGACAGGGGGAGATACGAGCAGTACTTC
once | TRBJ1-1 | TRBD1 | TRBV30 | CAWTLGQGEAFF | TGTGCCTGGACTCTAGGACAGGGAGAAGCTTTCTTT
NA | TRBJ1-5 | NA | TRBV3-1/TRBV3-2 | CASSQEAWGSWPQHF | TGTGCCAGCAGCCAAGAGGCCTGGGGATCTTGGCCCCAGCATTTT
NA | TRBJ2-7 | TRBD2 | TRBV12-5 | CASGLRLADGEQYF | TGTGCTAGTGGTTTGAGGCTAGCGGATGGCGAGCAGTACTTC
NA | TRBJ1-5 | NA | TRBV12-3/TRBV12-4 | CASSPGYQPQHF | TGTGCCAGCAGTCCAGGTTATCAGCCCCAGCATTTT
NA | TRBJ1-2 | NA | TRBV6-5 | CASKLGATYGYTF | TGTGCCAGCAAACTAGGAGCTACCTATGGCTACACCTTC
NA | TRBJ1-2 | NA | TRBV27 | CASSPGRRSGYTF | TGTGCCAGCAGCCCCGGGAGACGGTCGGGCTACACCTTC
NA | TRBJ2-7 | NA | TRBV7-2 | CASSLSAPATYEQYF | TGTGCCAGCAGCTTATCCGCGCCTGCCACCTACGAGCAGTACTTC
NA | TRBJ2-1 | NA | TRBV18 | CASSPGNEQFF | TGTGCCAGCTCACCAGGGAATGAGCAGTTCTTC
NA | TRBJ1-2 | TRBD1 | TRBV30 | CAWNLGQGIGYTF | TGTGCCTGGAATTTGGGACAGGGAATTGGCTACACCTTC
NA | TRBJ2-7 | TRBD2 | TRBV4-2 | CASSDLAGPNYEQYF | TGTGCCAGCAGCGACTTAGCGGGGCCAAACTACGAGCAGTACTTC
once | TRBJ2-1 | NA | TRBV7-3 | CASSQNGARYNEQFF | TGTGCCAGCAGCCAAAATGGGGCTCGCTACAATGAGCAGTTCTTC